This T cell receptor beta chain comes out of a study of blood T cells in healthy people across ages (dated by TCRdb to 2013 to 2016). For the wider study: In model experiments, template switching captured about one uniquely barcoded TCR beta cDNA molecule for every two T cells. The study measured age-related changes in TCR beta repertoire diversity using deep sequencing normalized with unique cDNA molecular identifiers. Donors of different ages were randomly distributed across sequencing lanes to avoid experimental bias. Two additional independent replicas of 1 million unique cDNA reads from the same blood draw were analyzed for two donors (one aged 18 to 30 and one aged 80 or older). Donors were grouped into four age groups: young (average roughly 17 years), middle-aged (less than 40), aged (roughly 67) and long-lived (just over 80).

The donors were some 36 Caucasian individuals from Russia, aged roughly 6 to 90 years, who were systemically healthy. Each donor gave ten milliliters of peripheral blood, collected into EDTA-treated Vacutainer tubes. Ficoll-Paque density-gradient centrifugation was used to isolate PBMCs, with at least 7 million per sample. Trizol reagent was used to extract total RNA from PBMCs, with at least 5.5 micrograms per sample. Naive CD45RAhigh/CD27high T cell percentages were measured by flow cytometry on a PBMC aliquot from every donor. As encoded in the germline V gene, CDR1 is SGDLS while CDR2 is YYNGEE. V lost 3 bases and J lost 0 bases, and the count of bases not matched to a germline gene is 5. The CDR3 covers 15 residues, taking in both the cysteine and the phenylalanine. Only the CDR3 part of the read is kept: 45 bases, read in frame from the first base. Libraries were made using 5' RACE. A second PCR of about 6 to 11 cycles was performed with a sample-barcoded 5' primer and a J-beta primer mix. Each TCR beta cDNA molecule received a unique molecular identifier from a template-switch 5' adaptor carrying 12 random nucleotides. Each sample yielded at least 2.5 million CDR3-containing paired-end reads. The Mint cDNA synthesis kit, primed by a TRBC-specific oligonucleotide, was used to synthesize first-strand cDNA from all RNA. After uracil-DNA glycosylase treatment, a first 18-cycle PCR used universal primers M1SS and BC2_uni_R on all cDNA. On the authors' methods: For normalization, 1 million high-quality reads, each with a distinct molecular identifier, were randomly selected from each sample. Instead of being binned into consensus sequences, reads that shared molecular identifiers were thrown out. MiTCR, run with a Q25 quality threshold and the strictest error-elimination algorithm, handled CDR3 identification, clonotype clustering and error correction. A nonparametric unseen species model with Euler transformation was used to estimate a lower bound on total TCR beta diversity. TCRdb applied fastp at Q25 and MiXCR to the public reads, then kept only in-frame beta chains. For every CDR3 protein sequence, its rows merge into one entry that carries the most common genes and DNA. The V and J calls here are based on TCRdb, not the publication. The sample table records fewer than 2,000,000 distinct CDR3 sequences; approximately 39% of these occur just once. The top ten constitute approximately 22% of the sample.

This clonotype was seen only a few times. Its antigen target is currently unknown. No qualities accompany the bases; no much larger clone lies one base away. The investigation overall reported the following: As age increased, observed TCR beta diversity per million T cells dropped in a roughly linear way, and a significant reduction was already evident by age about 36. Estimates of total diversity based on one million sequenced T cells were considered lower bounds and underestimates. Compared with the aged group, the long-lived group had more naive CD4+ T cells, fewer expanded clones and increased TCR diversity, suggesting age selection. The percentage of naive T cells measured by flow cytometry correlated strongly with observed TCR beta diversity. Donor CMV infection status was unknown, potentially confounding age-related changes in expanded clonotypes. Since profiling was done on bulk unsorted PBMCs, naive and antigen-experienced compartments could not be conclusively compared.

The V gene is TRBV9 and the J gene is TRBJ2-7; 8 junctional bases match TRBD1. This receptor was taken from a human donor in good health. The sequenced material came from blood. The CDR3 amino acid sequence is: CASSGTGSLSYEQYF. The DNA reads as follows: TGTGCCAGCAGCGGGACAGGGAGTCTCTCCTACGAGCAGTACTTC.